These 8 T cell receptor beta chains originate from one sample sequenced in a study of blood T cell repertoires in COVID-19. The protocol was immunoSEQ multiplex PCR, while the TCRdb copy is restricted to in-frame clones and leaves out a portion. The repertoire holds about 160,000 clones, with about four fifths as singletons. The sample comprised PBMCs or T cells enriched from blood (not recorded which). Every receptor here comes from a woman aged 50 to 65 in a cohort exposed to, infected with or recovered from COVID-19 (not recorded which).

The V call is TRBV6-5, the J call TRBJ1-6; 7 nucleotides align to TRBD1. Germline loops: CDR1 MNHEY, CDR2 SVGAGI. With 6 bases clipped from V and 7 bases from J, the junction kept 6 bases outside the gene matches. The CDR3 contains 14 residues. The CDR3 sequence: CASSPRDRNSPLHF. CDR3 nucleotides: TGTGCCAGCAGCCCCCGGGACAGAAATTCACCCCTCCACTTT.

The CDR3 reads CASLTPGTDYYNEQFF. The CDR3 bases are TGTGCCAGCCTCACCCCCGGGACGGACTACTACAATGAGCAGTTCTTC. The V gene is TRBV28, the J gene TRBJ2-1; a possible D gene is TRBD2 (6 bases). V lost 8 bases to trimming and J lost 3 bases, with 20 bases between them. The length of the CDR3 is 16 residues. Germline V gene data show CDR1 as MDHEN and CDR2 as SYDVKM.

This chain connects TRBV3-1 (or the pseudogene TRBV3-2) to TRBJ1-1; D not certain. CDR1 and CDR2 from the germline V gene are LGHDT and YNNKEL (reference sequence). Trimming stripped 0 bases from V and 0 bases from J, with 2 bases between. This CDR3 is built from 13 residues. CDR3: CASSQDLNTEAFF. CDR3 sequence (DNA): TGTGCCAGCAGCCAAGACTTGAACACTGAAGCTTTCTTT.

CDR3 bases: TGTGCCAGCAGCGCCAATAGCGCGAGCTCCTACAATGAGCAGTTCTTC. Translated, it gives CASSANSASSYNEQFF. The J gene is TRBJ2-1, the V gene TRBV9; D is possibly TRBD2 (5 bases). CDR3 length: 16 residues. With 3 bases removed from V and 0 bases from J, the gap between germline ends came to 13 bases. Looked up from germline, CDR1 is SGDLS and CDR2 is YYNGEE.

The chain couples TRBV30 to TRBJ2-7; D remains ambiguous. Looked up from germline, CDR1 is GTSNPN and CDR2 is SVGIG (reference sequence). CDR3 size: 11 residues. Deletions cut 3 bases from V and 1 base from J, with 4 bases between. This chain's CDR3 is CAWRASYEQYF. CDR3 sequence (DNA): TGTGCCTGGAGGGCATCCTACGAGCAGTACTTC.

Details on this clone: Other DNA sequences within the sample encode an identical CDR3. The rearrangement links TRBV5-4 to TRBJ2-7; possible D gene TRBD1, 5 bases. This CDR3 has 14 residues. Trimming pared 2 bases from V and 3 bases from J, leaving 12 bases between. Germline CDR1 and CDR2: SGHNT and YYREEE (reference sequence). CDR3 amino acids: CASSFRGSLYEQYF. The DNA of the CDR3 is TGTGCCAGCAGCTTTAGGGGTTCCCTCTACGAGCAGTACTTC.

This clone was found many times. The rearrangement joins TRBV19 to TRBJ2-5; the D gene is possibly TRBD2 (5 bases). V lost 10 bases to trimming and J lost 0 bases, with 12 bases between them. This CDR3 is built from 13 residues. The germline gives CDR1 LNHDA, CDR2 SQIVND (reference sequence). In DNA form, the CDR3 reads TGTGCCACCCGCACGGGGAACCAAGAGACCCAGTACTTC. Translation gives CATRTGNQETQYF.

CDR3 amino acids: CASSLDRSVGRNTQYF. The CDR3 DNA sequence: TGTGCCAGCAGCTTAGATCGAAGCGTGGGGCGGAATACGCAGTATTTT. The genes are TRBV11-2 and TRBJ2-3; D perhaps matches TRBD1 (5 bases). This CDR3 contains 16 residues. Trimming removed 0 bases at V and 7 bases at J, with 17 bases between. The germline V gene encodes CDR1 SGHAT and CDR2 FQNNGV. The whole variable domain, filled in from reference TRBV11-2 and TRBJ2-3, reads EAGVAQSPRYKIIEKRQSVAFWCNPISGHATLYWYQQILGQGPKLLIQFQNNGVVDDSQLPKDRFSAERLKGVDSTLKIQPAKLEDSAVYLCASSLDRSVGRNTQYFGPGTRLTVL.